The 28 T cell receptor beta chains reported below all come from one sample, sequenced in a study of low-dose radiotherapy and immunotherapy resistance in tumors. TRAV- and TRBV-specific primers primed first-strand cDNA, covering alpha and beta chains. The TCRs were subjected to amplification over roughly 20 PCR cycles employing a constant-region primer in conjunction with a V-primer adapter. TCRdb redid the calling of the reads with MiXCR, one entry per CDR3 protein. The data contain 57,000 or so distinct CDR3 sequences, about 25% of them singletons. Sample time point: before trial treatment. The starting material was PBMCs, obtained before treatment. The receptors stem from a male donor with prostate cancer.

This clonotype was counted many times. The V and J genes are TRBV2 and TRBJ1-2, with 7 bases matching TRBD1. Germline CDR1 reads SNHLY; CDR2 reads FYNNEI. With V trimmed by 6 bases and J by 8 bases, 9 bases remained unmatched. This CDR3 has 13 residues. The CDR3 is CASRGTAPTGYTF. The CDR3 DNA reads as TGTGCCAGCAGGGGGACAGCCCCAACCGGCTACACCTTC.

This clonotype has at least ten counts. The chain joins TRBV4-1 to TRBJ2-7; perhaps TRBD1 as D (6 bases). V was trimmed by 0 bases and J by 6 bases, leaving 18 bases between them. CDR3 length equals 16 residues. Germline V gene lookup returns CDR1 MGHRA and CDR2 YSYEKL. The CDR3 coding sequence is TGCGCCAGCAGCCAAGATGGGACACCCTTTGTTGGCGAGCAGTACTTC. It is translated as CASSQDGTPFVGEQYF.

This clonotype was counted at least ten times. The chain links TRBV2 to TRBJ2-7; 7 bases match TRBD2. Germline trimming cut 4 bases from V and 0 bases from J; bases unmatched to any gene: 3. CDR3 length equals 14 residues. Looked up from germline, CDR1 is SNHLY and CDR2 is FYNNEI. Here the CDR3 reads CASSGGRSSYEQYF. CDR3 DNA: TGTGCCAGCAGTGGCGGGAGAAGCTCCTACGAGCAGTACTTC.

This clonotype was picked up many times. This chain links TRBV30 with TRBJ1-2; the D is unclear. The CDR3 is made up of 15 amino acids. From germline, CDR1 is GTSNPN and CDR2 SVGIG (reference sequence). The V and J ends lost 0 bases and 8 bases respectively, with 19 bases between them. The CDR3 spells CAWSVRAASAEGYTF. The DNA of the CDR3 is TGTGCCTGGAGTGTACGGGCAGCTTCAGCAGAGGGCTACACCTTC.

There are many counts of this clonotype. The V and J genes are TRBV12-3 or TRBV12-4 and TRBJ2-7, with D hard to call. The CDR3 loop spans 11 amino acids. V lost 2 bases to trimming and J lost 7 bases, with 6 bases between them. In DNA, the CDR3 is TGTGCCAGCAGTTTAAGGCGAGAGCAGTACTTC. Protein product: CASSLRREQYF.

This clonotype was observed many times. The chain links TRBV7-8 to TRBJ2-7; TRBD2 matches at 10 bases. Germline V CDR1 and CDR2: SGHVS, FQNEAQ. V gave up 6 bases and J gave up 3 bases; unmatched junction bases: 5. This CDR3 is built from 14 residues. The CDR3 loop is CASRPGTSDYEQYF. CDR3 DNA sequence: TGTGCCAGCAGACCCGGGACTAGCGACTACGAGCAGTACTTC.

This clonotype was observed at least ten times. This rearrangement joins TRBV12-3 or TRBV12-4 to TRBJ2-2, with D possibly TRBD1 on 5 matching bases. Trimming took off 5 bases at V and 4 bases at J, with 17 bases between the two ends. The CDR3 has 16 amino acids. CDR3 in DNA: TGTGCCAGCAGTCCCCGTTGGGGCCCCATCACCGGGGAGCTGTTTTTT. Its protein is CASSPRWGPITGELFF.

The rearrangement uses TRBV11-2 and TRBJ1-1, with unresolved D. The CDR3 is 14 amino acids. Trimming removed 1 base at V and 7 bases at J, with 13 bases between. The V gene's germline CDR1 is SGHAT and CDR2 FQNNGV. The CDR3 region is CASSLGRERSEAFF. Written as DNA, the CDR3 is TGTGCCAGCAGCTTAGGTAGGGAACGGAGTGAAGCTTTCTTT.

This clonotype was detected many times. This rearrangement joins TRBV9 to TRBJ2-3; TRBD2 matches 13 bases. Germline assignment: CDR1 SGDLS and CDR2 YYNGEE. V was clipped by 0 bases and J by 1 base; unmatched bases: 8. This CDR3 has 19 residues. Here the CDR3 reads CASSVEPGLAGPRTDTQYF. CDR3 nucleotides: TGTGCCAGCAGCGTAGAGCCGGGACTAGCGGGGCCGCGCACAGATACGCAGTATTTT.

On this clonotype itself: A far larger clone is off by one base, so a read error is likely. The chain has TRBV6-2 or TRBV6-3 and TRBJ2-1, with D maybe TRBD1 (6 bases). CDR1 and CDR2 (germline): MNHEY, SVGEGT. This CDR3 has 15 residues. Trimming stripped 5 bases from V and 10 bases from J, with 21 bases between. The CDR3 DNA follows: TGTGCCAGCAGTGTTTGGGGGCCCCCTTCCAACGAGCAGTTCTTC. Encoded protein: CASSVWGPPSNEQFF.

Note on this clonotype: The likely explanation is a read error, given a far larger clone one base away. The genes are TRBV6-6 and TRBJ2-3, with 9 bases fitting TRBD1. Germline lookup yields CDR1 MNHNY and CDR2 SVGAGI (reference sequence). The CDR3 sequence is 14 residues long. V was pared by 7 bases and J by 5 bases, with 7 bases of the junction left unmatched. The CDR3 DNA follows: TGTGCCAGCAAAACGGGACAGGGAGTAGATACGCAGTATTTT. Encoded protein: CASKTGQGVDTQYF.

This clonotype was counted a few times. J is TRBJ1-2 and V is TRBV28, with D possibly matching TRBD1 (6 bases). Germline CDR1 and CDR2: MDHEN and SYDVKM. CDR3 length: 16 amino acids. The germline V and J ends were trimmed by 1 base and 7 bases, with 19 bases remaining between them. The CDR3 reads CASSLLPGGGGGGYTF. In nucleotides, the CDR3 is TGTGCCAGCAGTTTATTGCCCGGGGGCGGTGGTGGTGGCTACACCTTC.

On this clonotype: This sequence may be a read error, since a much larger clone differs from it by one base. This chain links TRBV25-1 with TRBJ1-4, with TRBD1 identical over 7 bases. Germline assignment: CDR1 MGHDK and CDR2 SYGVNS. The CDR3 covers 15 residues. Here the CDR3 DNA reads TGTGCCATCAGTGGAACACAGGGGCGGGGTGAAAAACTGTTTTTT. Residues: CAISGTQGRGEKLFF. The whole variable domain, remainder taken from reference TRBV25-1 and TRBJ1-4, is EADIYQTPRYLVIGTGKKITLECSQTMGHDKMYWYQQDPGMELHLIHYSYGVNSTEKGDLSSESTVSRIRTEHFPLTLESARPSHTSQYLCAISGTQGRGEKLFFGSGTQLSVL.

Comment on this clonotype: It is likely a read error: a sequence one base away is far more abundant. The rearrangement uses TRBV6-4 and TRBJ1-3; D gene uncertain. Trimming removed 6 bases from V and 0 bases from J, with 12 bases in between. Germline V gene lookup returns CDR1 MRHNA and CDR2 SNTAGT. The CDR3 is 15 amino acids. DNA for the CDR3: TGTGCCAGCAGAGCGATTCAGCGCTCTGGAAACACCATATATTTT. Translating gives CASRAIQRSGNTIYF.

This clonotype was picked up many times. The rearrangement joins TRBV6-5 to TRBJ2-3; 8 bases match TRBD1. Trimming cost V 6 bases and J 5 bases; bases outside gene matches: 10. This CDR3 has 15 residues. Germline CDR1 is MNHEY and CDR2 is SVGAGI. In nucleotides, the CDR3 is TGTGCCAGCAGGGCTATGACAGGGGTTAGAGATACGCAGTATTTT. Protein sequence: CASRAMTGVRDTQYF.

The chain is built from TRBV5-4 and TRBJ1-6; TRBD1 agrees at 7 bases. The CDR3 runs to 15 residues. CDR1 SGHNT and CDR2 YYREEE come from the germline V gene (reference sequence). V trimming: 6 bases; J trimming: 5 bases; junction bases outside the gene matches: 8. The CDR3 DNA reads TGTGCCAGCAAGAAGTTCCAGGGGGATAATTCACCCCTCCACTTT. This codes for CASKKFQGDNSPLHF.

This clonotype appeared many times. The J gene is TRBJ1-2, the V gene TRBV29-1; perhaps TRBD1 as D (6 bases). Germline V gene lookup returns CDR1 SQVTM and CDR2 ANQGSEA. Trimming removed 6 bases at V and 2 bases at J, with 16 bases between. The CDR3 consists of 14 residues. CDR3 DNA sequence: TGCAGCGTCCCACAGGGCGGAAGGAACTATGGCTACACCTTC. It specifies CSVPQGGRNYGYTF. Complete variable domain (other parts from reference TRBV29-1 and TRBJ1-2): SAVISQKPSRDICQRGTSLTIQCQVDSQVTMMFWYRQQPGQSLTLIATANQGSEATYESGFVIDKFPISRPNLTFSTLTVSNMSPEDSSIYLCSVPQGGRNYGYTFGSGTRLTVV.

This clonotype was detected many times. The chain carries TRBV29-1 and TRBJ2-3; D is undetermined. Germline-derived CDR1 and CDR2 are SQVTM and ANQGSEA. CDR3 length: 13 amino acids. V gave up 5 bases and J gave up 2 bases, with 11 bases separating them. The CDR3 nucleotides are TGCAGCGTTTTAGAAGGGCCCACAGATACGCAGTATTTT. Translation: CSVLEGPTDTQYF.

The gene calls are TRBV23-1 and TRBJ2-1; D gene ambiguous. TRBV23-1 is labeled an ORF, and its function is uncertain. V was shortened by 1 base and J by 5 bases, with 9 bases between the two germline ends. The CDR3 has 14 residues. The CDR3 loop reads CASSQFRADNEQFF. CDR3 nucleotides: TGCGCCAGCAGTCAATTTAGGGCCGACAATGAGCAGTTCTTC.

This clonotype came up many times. This chain uses TRBV20-1 with TRBJ2-3; TRBD2 matches at 7 bases. V shed 1 base, J shed 6 bases, and the junction held 7 bases outside the gene matches. The length of the CDR3 is 14 residues. Germline CDR1 and CDR2: DFQATT and SNEGSKA (reference sequence). In nucleotides, the CDR3 is TGCAGTGCTAGAGGTCGCGGGAGTTGGGATACGCAGTATTTT. Protein: CSARGRGSWDTQYF.

This clonotype was counted a few times. The rearrangement joins TRBV28 to TRBJ2-5, with TRBD2 identical over 7 bases. The ends lost 3 bases at V and 3 bases at J; junction bases unmatched: 1. The CDR3 contains 13 residues. CDR1 MDHEN and CDR2 SYDVKM come from the germline V gene. The CDR3 bases are TGTGCCAGCAGTTTTCGGGGGGAAGAGACCCAGTACTTC. Its translation: CASSFRGEETQYF.

This clonotype showed up many times. This sequence joins TRBV14 and TRBJ1-2; TRBD1 might be the D (6 bases). CDR1 SGHDN and CDR2 FVKESK come from the germline V gene. There are 14 residues in the CDR3. Between the trimmed V and J ends, which lost 4 bases and 9 bases, there was a span of 18 bases. DNA of the CDR3: TGTGCCAGCAGCCGCCCAGGGGAATCTGGGAGCTACACCTTC. Translating gives CASSRPGESGSYTF.

The chain is built from TRBV6-6 and TRBJ2-2; 8 bases align to TRBD2. The CDR3 length is 15 residues. CDR1 and CDR2 from the germline V gene are MNHNY and SVGAGI (reference sequence). The J segment lost 4 bases and the V segment lost 6 bases, leaving 7 bases of the junction unmatched. CDR3 sequence: CASRPGLAGTGELFF. The CDR3 bases are TGTGCCAGCAGACCTGGACTAGCCGGCACCGGGGAGCTGTTTTTT.

The chain links TRBV19 to TRBJ2-7; possible D gene TRBD2, 5 bases. CDR3 length equals 15 residues. CDR1 and CDR2 (germline): LNHDA, SQIVND (reference sequence). V was shortened by 1 base and J by 2 bases, with 12 bases between the two germline ends. CDR3 coding DNA: TGTGCCAGTAGTATAGGGAGGACGCCGGCCTACGAGCAGTACTTC. This sequence encodes CASSIGRTPAYEQYF.

Many counts were recorded for this clonotype. The V call is TRBV5-1, the J call TRBJ2-1; 7 positions match TRBD2. The V gene end was trimmed by 5 bases and the J gene end by 6 bases; junction bases not matched to a gene: 8. Germline CDR1 reads SGHRS; CDR2 reads YFSETQ. This CDR3 spans 14 amino acids. Written as DNA, the CDR3 is TGCGCCAGCAGTCCCGGGACTACAAGCAATGAGCAGTTCTTC. It yields the protein CASSPGTTSNEQFF. Complete variable domain (other parts from reference TRBV5-1 and TRBJ2-1): KAGVTQTPRYLIKTRGQQVTLSCSPISGHRSVSWYQQTPGQGLQFLFEYFSETQRNKGNFPGRFSGRQFSNSRSEMNVSTLELGDSALYLCASSPGTTSNEQFFGPGTRLTVL.

This clonotype was found many times. With a much larger clone just one base away, this may be a read error. The chain recombines TRBV5-1 with TRBJ2-1; 7 bases agree with TRBD2. The CDR3 length is 15 residues. Germline V gene lookup returns CDR1 SGHRS and CDR2 YFSETQ. V trimming: 0 bases; J trimming: 3 bases; junction bases outside the gene matches: 3. The CDR3 nucleotides are TGCGCCAGCAGCTTGGGGGGGACTAACTACAATGAGCAGTTCTTC. As protein: CASSLGGTNYNEQFF.

Many counts were recorded for this clonotype. The chain uses TRBV24-1 and TRBJ2-7; 10 nucleotides line up with TRBD1. This CDR3 region has 14 residues. Germline V gene data show CDR1 as KGHDR and CDR2 as SFDVKD. V lost 4 bases to trimming and J lost 6 bases; unmatched junction nucleotides: 5. Written as DNA, the CDR3 is TGTGCCACCAGTGACCCGGGACAGGGGACCGAGCAGTACTTC. Encoded protein: CATSDPGQGTEQYF.

This clonotype was seen at least ten times. The CDR3 DNA reads as TGTGCCAGCAGGTCCGGACGGACCTACGAGCAGTACTTC. The encoded protein is CASRSGRTYEQYF. This rearrangement joins TRBV6-5 to TRBJ2-7, with D unclear. There are 13 residues in the CDR3. V lost 6 bases, J lost 2 bases, and 11 bases lay in between. The germline V gene encodes CDR1 MNHEY and CDR2 SVGAGI.